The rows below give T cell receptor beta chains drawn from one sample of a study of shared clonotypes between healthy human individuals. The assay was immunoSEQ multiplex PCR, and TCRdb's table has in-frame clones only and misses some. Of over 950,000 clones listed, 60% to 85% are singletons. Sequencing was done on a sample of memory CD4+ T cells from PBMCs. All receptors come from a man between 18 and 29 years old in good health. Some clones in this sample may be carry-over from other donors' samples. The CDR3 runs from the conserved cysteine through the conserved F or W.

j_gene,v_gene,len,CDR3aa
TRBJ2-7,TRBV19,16,CASSEERRRVRNWQYF
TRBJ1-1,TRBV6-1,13,CASTLNLDTEAFF
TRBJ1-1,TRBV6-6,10,CATRGTEAFF
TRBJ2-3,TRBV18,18,CASSPIPDGQGTRDTQYF
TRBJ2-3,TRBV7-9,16,CASSLASHWATDTQYF
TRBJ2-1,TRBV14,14,CASSHRTANNEQFF
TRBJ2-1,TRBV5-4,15,CASSLDRGTYNEQFF
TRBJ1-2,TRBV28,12,CASSSDIYGYTF
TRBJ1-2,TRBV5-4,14,CASSFSGGNYGYTF
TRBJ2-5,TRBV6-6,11,CASSPKETQYF
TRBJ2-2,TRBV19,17,CASSIGRQTRVTGELFF
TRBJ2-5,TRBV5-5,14,CASAGPGTEETQYF
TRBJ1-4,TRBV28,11,CASSLREKLFF
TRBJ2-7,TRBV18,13,CASSATSGNEQYF
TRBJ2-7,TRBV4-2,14,CASSQGGPVREQYF
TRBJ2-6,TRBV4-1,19,CASSQAFRAGGHGANVLTF
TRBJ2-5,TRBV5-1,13,CASSFPGSETQYF
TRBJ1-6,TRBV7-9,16,CASSPTPDREGSPLHF
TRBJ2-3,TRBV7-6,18,CASSLVLFSGSSTDTQYF
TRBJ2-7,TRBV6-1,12,CASTLETYEQYF
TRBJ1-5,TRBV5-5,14,CASSSGTINQPQHF
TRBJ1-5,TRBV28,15,CASSPPGQLNQPQHF
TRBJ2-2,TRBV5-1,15,CASSFVTGDTGELFF
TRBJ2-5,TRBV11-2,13,CASSMTGRETQYF
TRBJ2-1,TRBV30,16,CAWSPGRTSGIGEQFF
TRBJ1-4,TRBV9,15,CASSVGTATNEKLFF
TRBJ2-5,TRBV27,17,CASNLIPGSGTQETQYF
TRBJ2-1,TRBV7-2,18,CASSQNPRESGRFDEQFF
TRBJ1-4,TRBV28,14,CASRGGGINEKLFF
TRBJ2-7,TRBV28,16,CASSETISGHSYEQYF
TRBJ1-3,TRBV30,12,CAWSHGGNTIYF
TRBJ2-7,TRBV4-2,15,CASSQDWTSTYEQYF
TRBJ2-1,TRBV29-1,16,CSVEVGLAGAYNEQFF
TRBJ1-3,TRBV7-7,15,CASSAGTASGNTIYF
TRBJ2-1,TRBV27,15,CASREDRFSYNEQFF
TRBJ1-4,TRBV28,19,CASSLIGVNLLATNEKLFF
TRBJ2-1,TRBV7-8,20,CASSLRDLAGESRANNEQFF
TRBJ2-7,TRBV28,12,CASSIQLHEQYF
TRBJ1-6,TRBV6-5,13,CASSYSTSSPLHF
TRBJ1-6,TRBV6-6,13,CASSTVRGAPLHF
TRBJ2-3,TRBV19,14,CASSAQVRGDTQYF
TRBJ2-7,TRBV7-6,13,CASSVGFTYEQYF
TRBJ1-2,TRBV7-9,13,CASSLAGTGGYTF
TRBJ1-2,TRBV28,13,CASSVNRGYGYTF
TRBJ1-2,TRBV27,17,CASSSYIRQGPNYGYTF
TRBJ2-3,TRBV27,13,CASSLQGSDTQYF
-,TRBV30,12,CAWSVPVTELFF
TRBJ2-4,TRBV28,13,CASSLPSENIQYF
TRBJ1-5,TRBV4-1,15,CASSQEPQGNQPQHF
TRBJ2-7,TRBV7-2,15,CASSLGRGLLYEQYF
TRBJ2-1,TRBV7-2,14,CASSLVRGYNEQFF
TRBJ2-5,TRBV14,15,CASSQGGLDSETQYF
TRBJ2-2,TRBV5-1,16,CASSFGLAGGTGELFF
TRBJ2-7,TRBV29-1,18,CSVEDQGGQGIPPYEQYF
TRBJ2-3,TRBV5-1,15,CASSIASGSTDTQYF